This is a list of T cell receptor beta chains from one sample in a study of spatial heterogeneity in lung cancer. TCRdb independently ran MiXCR on the 5' RACE reads; one entry per CDR3 protein. The profile shows over 14,000 distinct CDR3 sequences, 7.3% of them singletons. The sample was lung tumor tissue, taken at surgery. The source of these receptors is a male donor with early-stage non-small cell lung cancer. Each CDR3 is given with its conserved first and last residue. The D gene is left open where the match is weak. Clone size is not always given. Where it is, it says once, few, many or a class for expanded clones.

v_call: TRBV20-1
d_call: TRBD1
clone_size: .
j_call: TRBJ1-2
cdr3_nt: TGCAGTGCTAGACGGACAGGGTATGGCTACACCTTC
cdr3_aa: CSARRTGYGYTF

v_call: TRBV5-1
d_call: .
clone_size: many
j_call: TRBJ2-1
cdr3_nt: TGCGCCAGCAGCTTTCAGACCACTAACTACAATGAGCAGTTCTTC
cdr3_aa: CASSFQTTNYNEQFF

v_call: TRBV6-5
d_call: TRBD2
clone_size: few
j_call: TRBJ2-2
cdr3_nt: TGTGCCAGCTTGGGACTAGCGGGAGGGCCTGGCGGGGAGCTGTTTTTT
cdr3_aa: CASLGLAGGPGGELFF

v_call: TRBV20-1
d_call: TRBD1
clone_size: many
j_call: TRBJ2-2
cdr3_nt: TGCAGTGCTCCGAACAGGGGGCAGGGCGGGGAGCTGTTTTTT
cdr3_aa: CSAPNRGQGGELFF

v_call: TRBV27
d_call: .
clone_size: many
j_call: TRBJ1-2
cdr3_nt: TGTGCCAGCAGCCCTAGCATCGCCAGGGCTAACTATGGCTACACCTTC
cdr3_aa: CASSPSIARANYGYTF

v_call: TRBV7-6
d_call: .
clone_size: medium-sized
j_call: TRBJ2-1
cdr3_nt: TGTGCCAGCAGCTTTGCCGCAGCTAACAATGAGCAGTTCTTC
cdr3_aa: CASSFAAANNEQFF

v_call: TRBV12-3/TRBV12-4
d_call: TRBD2
clone_size: many
j_call: TRBJ2-1
cdr3_nt: TGTGCCAGCAGAAAGACTAGCGGGAGCTTCAATGAGCAGTTCTTC
cdr3_aa: CASRKTSGSFNEQFF

v_call: TRBV7-2
d_call: .
clone_size: many
j_call: TRBJ2-3
cdr3_nt: TGTGCCAGCAGCTTATCTACTAGTTGGACGGAGGATACGCAGTATTTT
cdr3_aa: CASSLSTSWTEDTQYF

v_call: TRBV6-5
d_call: .
clone_size: many
j_call: TRBJ1-2
cdr3_nt: TGTGCCAGCAGAGCCGGTGGGAATGAACTCTATGGCTACACCTTC
cdr3_aa: CASRAGGNELYGYTF

v_call: TRBV2
d_call: .
clone_size: .
j_call: TRBJ1-2
cdr3_nt: TGTGCCAGCAGTGAAACCTCGGACGGGTTATATGGCTACACCTTC
cdr3_aa: CASSETSDGLYGYTF

v_call: TRBV19
d_call: .
clone_size: .
j_call: TRBJ2-7
cdr3_nt: TGTGCCAGTAGTAAGGGTGGAGCTCTCGAGCAGTACTTC
cdr3_aa: CASSKGGALEQYF

v_call: TRBV7-9
d_call: .
clone_size: medium-sized
j_call: TRBJ2-3
cdr3_nt: TGTGCCAGCAGCCCTGGGGCTAGCACAGATACGCAGTATTTT
cdr3_aa: CASSPGASTDTQYF

v_call: TRBV11-2
d_call: TRBD2
clone_size: .
j_call: TRBJ2-2
cdr3_nt: TGTGCCAGCAGCTCGGCCGGGACTAGCGGGGGAAGGAACACCGGGGAGCTGTTTTTT
cdr3_aa: CASSSAGTSGGRNTGELFF

v_call: TRBV27
d_call: .
clone_size: medium-sized
j_call: TRBJ2-7
cdr3_nt: TGTGCCAGCAGGGGAAGCTACGAGCAGTACTTC
cdr3_aa: CASRGSYEQYF

v_call: TRBV5-1
d_call: .
clone_size: many
j_call: TRBJ1-4
cdr3_nt: TGCGCCAGCAGCTTGGCCGGGAACGGTGAAAAACTGTTTTTT
cdr3_aa: CASSLAGNGEKLFF

v_call: TRBV6-6
d_call: .
clone_size: many
j_call: TRBJ2-3
cdr3_nt: TGTGCCAGCAGTTACGGGGACAGCACAGATACGCAGTATTTT
cdr3_aa: CASSYGDSTDTQYF

v_call: TRBV11-2
d_call: TRBD1
clone_size: few
j_call: TRBJ2-1
cdr3_nt: TGTGCCAGCACCTTTTGGGACAGGGAGTCCAATGAGCAGTTCTTC
cdr3_aa: CASTFWDRESNEQFF

v_call: TRBV19
d_call: .
clone_size: .
j_call: TRBJ2-3
cdr3_nt: TGTGCCAGTAGTAATCGACGTCCTGGCACAGATACGCAGTATTTT
cdr3_aa: CASSNRRPGTDTQYF

v_call: TRBV5-1
d_call: .
clone_size: few
j_call: TRBJ2-7
cdr3_nt: TGCGCCAGCAGCTTGGTGGGGGCAGAACGGGTAGAGCAGTACTTC
cdr3_aa: CASSLVGAERVEQYF

v_call: TRBV29-1
d_call: TRBD1
clone_size: many
j_call: TRBJ1-2
cdr3_nt: TGCAGCGTTACCAGACAGGGTCTTGGCTACACCTTC
cdr3_aa: CSVTRQGLGYTF

v_call: TRBV5-1
d_call: .
clone_size: many
j_call: TRBJ1-2
cdr3_nt: TGCGCCAGCAGGGACACTAACTATGGCTACACCTTC
cdr3_aa: CASRDTNYGYTF

v_call: TRBV2
d_call: TRBD2
clone_size: few
j_call: TRBJ2-5
cdr3_nt: TGTGCCAGCAGTGAAGGTCTAGCGGGGGGAAAGACCCAGTACTTC
cdr3_aa: CASSEGLAGGKTQYF

v_call: TRBV12-3/TRBV12-4
d_call: .
clone_size: few
j_call: TRBJ2-4
cdr3_nt: TGTGCGTCAGGGTATGGGGCCAAAAACATTCAGTACTTC
cdr3_aa: CASGYGAKNIQYF

v_call: TRBV12-3/TRBV12-4
d_call: .
clone_size: many
j_call: TRBJ1-5
cdr3_nt: TGTGCCAGCAGTGTGGGGCGGACTTATAGCAATCAGCCCCAGCATTTT
cdr3_aa: CASSVGRTYSNQPQHF

v_call: TRBV6-1
d_call: .
clone_size: many
j_call: TRBJ1-5
cdr3_nt: TGTGCCAGCAGCATCACTTTATATAGCAATCAGCCCCAGCATTTT
cdr3_aa: CASSITLYSNQPQHF

v_call: TRBV5-1
d_call: TRBD2
clone_size: few
j_call: TRBJ2-1
cdr3_nt: TGCGCCAGCAGCTTGGAGGGTAGCGGGAGGTTCTTGGCCTTATCCTACAATGAGCAGTTCTTC
cdr3_aa: CASSLEGSGRFLALSYNEQFF

v_call: TRBV20-1
d_call: TRBD2
clone_size: medium-sized
j_call: TRBJ2-7
cdr3_nt: TGCAGTGCCGCCGGGACTAGCGGGAGGATATACGAGCAGTACTTC
cdr3_aa: CSAAGTSGRIYEQYF

v_call: TRBV19
d_call: TRBD2
clone_size: many
j_call: TRBJ2-3
cdr3_nt: TGTGCCAGTAGTATCCTTACTAGCGGGGGGGGGGATACGCAGTATTTT
cdr3_aa: CASSILTSGGGDTQYF

v_call: TRBV6-2/TRBV6-3
d_call: TRBD2
clone_size: many
j_call: TRBJ2-3
cdr3_nt: TGTGCCAGCGCCCCCCTCGGACTGACTAGCGGGGGCCCCCTCGGTACGCAGTATTTT
cdr3_aa: CASAPLGLTSGGPLGTQYF

v_call: TRBV20-1
d_call: TRBD1
clone_size: few
j_call: TRBJ1-6
cdr3_nt: TGCAGTGCTTTCCGGACAGGCAGCTCCTATAATTCACCCCTCCACTTT
cdr3_aa: CSAFRTGSSYNSPLHF

v_call: TRBV12-3/TRBV12-4
d_call: .
clone_size: medium-sized
j_call: TRBJ1-3
cdr3_nt: TGTGCCAGTCGTCGGACTTCTGGAAACACCATATATTTT
cdr3_aa: CASRRTSGNTIYF